This TCR beta chain comes out of a study of T cells after yellow fever vaccination. CDR1 and CDR2 (germline): SQVTM, ANQGSEA. The CDR3 totals 13 residues. V lost 3 bases to trimming and J lost 3 bases, with 11 bases between them. This clonotype was observed at least ten times. What it recognizes is unknown. Study-level points and caveats: Reappearance after the booster was seen for most primary-vaccination clones, at roughly 96% CD4 and about 90% CD8.

Each CDR3 protein is one row after TCRdb ran MiXCR on the 5' RACE reads. The data show roughly 65,000 distinct CDR3 sequences, with 5% to 6.5% seen just once and under 2.5% held by the top ten. Specimen: CD4+ T cells sorted from PBMCs, collected roughly 15 days after the first yellow fever vaccination. The V gene is TRBV29-1, the J gene TRBJ1-1, with a weak D call TRBD1 (5 bases). This TCR was recovered from a man aged 18 to 30 who received the YFV17D yellow fever vaccine. As DNA, the CDR3 is TGCAGCGTTGACGGGGCGCGGGACACTGAAGCTTTCTTT. It codes for CSVDGARDTEAFF.